This T cell receptor beta chain was sequenced in a study of CD8+ T cells in alopecia areata. Study overall: Twice daily, treated patients received 5 to 10 mg of oral tofacitinib. For treated patients, severity scores reflected the percentage of scalp area affected. Study findings and constraints: Scalp clonality dropped significantly under tofacitinib, as did expanded CD8+ top-100 clones.

Per germline, CDR1 MNHEY and CDR2 SMNVEV (reference sequence). V shed 3 bases, J shed 8 bases, and the junction held 6 bases outside the gene matches. The CDR3 consists of 14 residues. Noted treatment: oral pan-JAK inhibitor, 5-10 mg twice daily. Samples from alopecia areata patients were lesional scalp punch biopsies and peripheral blood. The authors extracted RNA and reverse transcribed it into cDNA as the sequencing template. Some clones are missing from TCRdb's copy, which holds only in-frame ones; the method was immunoSEQ multiplex PCR. The repertoire consists of 270,000 or so clones, with 58% occurring once and the leading ten covering less than 2%. As to this clone: Its antigen is unidentified.

This chain uses TRBV27 with TRBJ1-5; TRBD1 matches at 8 bases. The input for sequencing was CD4+ T cells sorted from blood, taken at week 24, from a patient treated with tofacitinib. The clonotype comes from a human donor with alopecia areata. CDR3 loop: CASSFDRGEEPQHF. In nucleotides, the CDR3 is TGTGCCAGCAGTTTCGACAGGGGAGAGGAGCCCCAGCATTTT.